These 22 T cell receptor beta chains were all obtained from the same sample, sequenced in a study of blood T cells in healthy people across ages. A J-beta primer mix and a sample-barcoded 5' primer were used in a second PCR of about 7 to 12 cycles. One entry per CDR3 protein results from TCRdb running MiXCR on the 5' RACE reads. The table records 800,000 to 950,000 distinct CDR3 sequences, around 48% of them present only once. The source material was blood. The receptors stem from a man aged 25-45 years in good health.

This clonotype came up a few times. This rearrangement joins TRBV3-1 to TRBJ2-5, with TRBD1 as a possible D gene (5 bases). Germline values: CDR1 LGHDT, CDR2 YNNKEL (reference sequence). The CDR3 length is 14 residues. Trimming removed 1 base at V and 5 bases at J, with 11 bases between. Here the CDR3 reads CASSQARGRETQYF. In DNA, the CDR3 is TGTGCCAGCAGCCAAGCTAGGGGCCGGGAGACCCAGTACTTC.

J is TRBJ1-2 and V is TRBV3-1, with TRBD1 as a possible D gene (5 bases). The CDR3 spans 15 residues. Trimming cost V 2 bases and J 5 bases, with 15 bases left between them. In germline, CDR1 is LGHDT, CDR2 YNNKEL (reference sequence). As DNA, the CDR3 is TGTGCCAGCAGCCAACGGACCATGGGGGGGTATGGCTACACCTTC. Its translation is CASSQRTMGGYGYTF.

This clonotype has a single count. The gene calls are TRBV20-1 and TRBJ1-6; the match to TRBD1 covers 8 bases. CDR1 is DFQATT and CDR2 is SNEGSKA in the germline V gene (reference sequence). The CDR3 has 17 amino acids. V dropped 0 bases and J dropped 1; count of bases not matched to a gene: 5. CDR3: CSARDPGQGSYNSPLHF. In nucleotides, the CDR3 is TGCAGTGCTAGAGATCCAGGACAGGGTTCCTATAATTCACCCCTCCACTTT.

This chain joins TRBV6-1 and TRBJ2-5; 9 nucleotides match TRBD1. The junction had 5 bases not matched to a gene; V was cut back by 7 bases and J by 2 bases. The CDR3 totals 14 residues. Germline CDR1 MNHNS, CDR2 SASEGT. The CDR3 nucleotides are TGTGCCAGCAACCCGGGACAGGGACAAGAGACCCAGTACTTC. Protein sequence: CASNPGQGQETQYF.

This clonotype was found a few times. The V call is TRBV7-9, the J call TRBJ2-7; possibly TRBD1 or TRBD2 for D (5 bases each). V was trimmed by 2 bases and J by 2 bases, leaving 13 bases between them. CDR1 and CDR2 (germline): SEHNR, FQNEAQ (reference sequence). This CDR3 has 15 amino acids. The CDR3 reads CASSLTQDGAYEQYF. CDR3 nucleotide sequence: TGTGCCAGCAGCTTAACACAGGACGGGGCCTACGAGCAGTACTTC.

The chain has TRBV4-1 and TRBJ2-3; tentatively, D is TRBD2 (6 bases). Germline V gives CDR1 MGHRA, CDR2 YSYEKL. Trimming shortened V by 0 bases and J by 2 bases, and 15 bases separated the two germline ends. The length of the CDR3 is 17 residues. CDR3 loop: CASSQELGGANTDTQYF. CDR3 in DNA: TGCGCCAGCAGCCAAGAATTAGGAGGGGCGAACACAGATACGCAGTATTTT.

CDR3 sequence reads: CASRSGPYSNQPQHF. CDR3 bases: TGTGCCAGCAGGTCTGGACCTTATAGCAATCAGCCCCAGCATTTT. The V gene is TRBV7-2, the J gene TRBJ1-5; D unresolved. This CDR3 comprises 15 residues. Trimming shortened V by 6 bases and J by 0 bases, and 12 bases separated the two germline ends. Germline CDR1 SGHTA, CDR2 FQGNSA.

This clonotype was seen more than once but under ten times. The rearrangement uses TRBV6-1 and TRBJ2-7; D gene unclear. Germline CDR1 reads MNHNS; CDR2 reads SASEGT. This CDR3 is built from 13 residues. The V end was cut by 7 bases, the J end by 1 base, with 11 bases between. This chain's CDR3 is CASTHSKSYEQYF. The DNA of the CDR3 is TGTGCCAGCACCCATTCTAAATCCTACGAGCAGTACTTC.

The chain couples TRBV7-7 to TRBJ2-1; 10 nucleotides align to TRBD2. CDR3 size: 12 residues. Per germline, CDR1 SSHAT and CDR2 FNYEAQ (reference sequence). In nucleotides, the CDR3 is TGTGCTAGCGGGGGGCCTGGCAATGAGCAGTTCTTC. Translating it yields CASGGPGNEQFF.

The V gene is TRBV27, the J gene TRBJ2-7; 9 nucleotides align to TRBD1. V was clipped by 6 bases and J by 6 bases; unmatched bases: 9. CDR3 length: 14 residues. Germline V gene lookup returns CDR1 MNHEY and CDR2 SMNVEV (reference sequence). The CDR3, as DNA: TGTGCCAGCAGACCCGGGACAGGGTCTTCCGAGCAGTACTTC. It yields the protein CASRPGTGSSEQYF.

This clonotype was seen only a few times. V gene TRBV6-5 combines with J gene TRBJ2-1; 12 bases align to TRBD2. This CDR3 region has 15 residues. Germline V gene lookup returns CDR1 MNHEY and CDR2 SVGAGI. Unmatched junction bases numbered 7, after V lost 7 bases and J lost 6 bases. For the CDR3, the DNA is TGTGCCAGCACCCCCCTAGCGGGGGGGTTCAATGAGCAGTTCTTC. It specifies CASTPLAGGFNEQFF.

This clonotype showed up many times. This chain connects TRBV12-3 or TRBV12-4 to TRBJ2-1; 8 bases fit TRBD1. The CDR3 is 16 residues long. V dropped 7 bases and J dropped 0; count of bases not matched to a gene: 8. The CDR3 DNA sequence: TGTGCCAGCACCGAGAACAGGGGGAGCTCCTACAATGAGCAGTTCTTC. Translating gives CASTENRGSSYNEQFF.

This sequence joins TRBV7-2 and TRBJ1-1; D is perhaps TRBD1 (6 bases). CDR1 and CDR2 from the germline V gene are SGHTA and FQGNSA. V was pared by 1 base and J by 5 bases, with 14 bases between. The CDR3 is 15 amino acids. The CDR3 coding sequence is TGTGCCAGCAGCTTAGACAGGGTGATCGGGACTGAAGCTTTCTTT. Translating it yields CASSLDRVIGTEAFF.

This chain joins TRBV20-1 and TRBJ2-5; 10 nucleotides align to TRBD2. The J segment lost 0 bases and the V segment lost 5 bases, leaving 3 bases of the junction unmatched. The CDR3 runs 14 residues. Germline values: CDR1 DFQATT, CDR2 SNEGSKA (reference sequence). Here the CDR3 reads CSAEAGGHQETQYF. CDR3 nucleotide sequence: TGCAGTGCTGAAGCGGGGGGGCACCAAGAGACCCAGTACTTC.

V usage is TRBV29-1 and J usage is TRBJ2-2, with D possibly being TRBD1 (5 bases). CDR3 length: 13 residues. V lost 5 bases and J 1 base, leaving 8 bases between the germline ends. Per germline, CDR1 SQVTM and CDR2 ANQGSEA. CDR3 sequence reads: CSVSRENTGELFF. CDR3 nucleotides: TGCAGCGTTTCCAGGGAGAACACCGGGGAGCTGTTTTTT.

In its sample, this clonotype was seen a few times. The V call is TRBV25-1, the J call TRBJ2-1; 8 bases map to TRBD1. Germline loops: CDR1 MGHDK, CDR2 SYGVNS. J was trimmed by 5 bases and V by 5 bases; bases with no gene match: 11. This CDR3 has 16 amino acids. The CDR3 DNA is TGTGCCAGCAGTTCTCTGGTGGGACAGGACCACAATGAGCAGTTCTTC. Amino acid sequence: CASSSLVGQDHNEQFF.

The CDR3 coding sequence is TGTGCCAGCAGTGGGCGACAGGGTTTAACGGAGACCCAGTACTTC. Translation gives CASSGRQGLTETQYF. V is TRBV28 and J is TRBJ2-5; 7 bases line up with TRBD1. The V gene's germline CDR1 is MDHEN and CDR2 SYDVKM. The V segment lost 5 bases and the J segment 5 bases; nucleotides outside the gene matches: 11. The CDR3 covers 15 residues.

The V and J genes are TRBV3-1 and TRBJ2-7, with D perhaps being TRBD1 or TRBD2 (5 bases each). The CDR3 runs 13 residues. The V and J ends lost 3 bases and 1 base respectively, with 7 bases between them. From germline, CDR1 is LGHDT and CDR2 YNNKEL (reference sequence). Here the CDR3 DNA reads TGTGCCAGCAGCCACGGGGCTTCCTACGAGCAGTACTTC. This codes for CASSHGASYEQYF.

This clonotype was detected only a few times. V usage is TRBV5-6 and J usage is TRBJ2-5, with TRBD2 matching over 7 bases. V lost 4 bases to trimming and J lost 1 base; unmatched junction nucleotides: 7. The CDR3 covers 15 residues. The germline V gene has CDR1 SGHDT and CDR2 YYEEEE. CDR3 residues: CASSPQRGRQETQYF. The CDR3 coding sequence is TGTGCCAGCAGCCCTCAGCGGGGTCGCCAAGAGACCCAGTACTTC. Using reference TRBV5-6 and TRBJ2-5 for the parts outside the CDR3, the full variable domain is DAGVTQSPTHLIKTRGQQVTLRCSPKSGHDTVSWYQQALGQGPQFIFQYYEEEERQRGNFPDRFSGHQFPNYSSELNVNALLLGDSALYLCASSPQRGRQETQYFGPGTRLLVL.

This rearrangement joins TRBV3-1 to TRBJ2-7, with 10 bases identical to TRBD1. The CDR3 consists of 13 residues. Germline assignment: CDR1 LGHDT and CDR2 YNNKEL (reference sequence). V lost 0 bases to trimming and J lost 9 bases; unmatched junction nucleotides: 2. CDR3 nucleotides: TGTGCCAGCAGCCAAGATGGACAGGGGGGGCAGTACTTC. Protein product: CASSQDGQGGQYF.

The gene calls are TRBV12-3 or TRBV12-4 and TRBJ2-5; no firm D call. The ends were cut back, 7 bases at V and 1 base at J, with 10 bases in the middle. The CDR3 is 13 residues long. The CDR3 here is CASTDGFQETQYF. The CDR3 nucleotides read TGTGCCAGCACCGACGGTTTCCAAGAGACCCAGTACTTC.

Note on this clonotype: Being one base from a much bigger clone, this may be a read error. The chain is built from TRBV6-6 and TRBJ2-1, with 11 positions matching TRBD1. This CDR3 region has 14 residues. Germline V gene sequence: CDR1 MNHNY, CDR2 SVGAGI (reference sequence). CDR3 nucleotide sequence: TGTGCCAGCAGTCCGGGACAGGGGGTCAATAAGCAGTTCTTC. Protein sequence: CASSPGQGVNKQFF.